These 16 T cell receptor beta chains were sequenced from one sample in a study of T cells after yellow fever vaccination (dated by TCRdb to about 2019). The library was made by 5' RACE. The data were produced on an Illumina HiSeq 2500. The raw public reads went through TCRdb reprocessing: fastp at Q25, MiXCR clone calling, in-frame beta chains kept. Under each unique CDR3 protein, matching rows form one entry showing the most common genes and DNA. The sample yields roughly 330,000 distinct CDR3 sequences; around 6.8% were counted once. Roughly a sixth of the sample is in the top ten clones. Explained via the paper, the treatment or condition label denotes: live attenuated yellow fever vaccine strain. The sample in question was PBMCs, obtained about 49 days after the first yellow fever vaccination. The receptors come from a man in his late teens or twenties who received the YFV17D yellow fever vaccine.

This clonotype was seen more than once but under ten times. The chain recombines TRBV5-4 with TRBJ2-5, with TRBD1 matching 8 bases. J gave up 5 bases and V 0 bases, and 6 bases lay outside the gene matches. CDR1 SGHNT and CDR2 YYREEE come from the germline V gene (reference sequence). This CDR3 is built from 15 residues. In DNA form, the CDR3 reads TGTGCCAGCAGCTTGGAAAGACAGGGGTTGGAGACCCAGTACTTC. Protein sequence: CASSLERQGLETQYF.

This clonotype was observed many times. This chain uses TRBV6-1 with TRBJ1-2; weak D call: TRBD1 (5 bases). CDR1 is MNHNS and CDR2 is SASEGT in the germline V gene. The CDR3 is 13 residues long. V lost 6 bases to trimming and J lost 3 bases, with 11 bases between them. The DNA of the CDR3 is TGTGCCAGCAGGGGCCAGGGAGACTATGGCTACACCTTC. Translating it yields CASRGQGDYGYTF.

V gene TRBV6-1 combines with J gene TRBJ1-5; D is uncertain. The length of the CDR3 is 13 residues. Trimming cost V 6 bases and J 4 bases, with 10 bases left between them. Germline CDR1 and CDR2: MNHNS and SASEGT. The CDR3 here is CASSGGVNQPQHF. CDR3 coding DNA: TGTGCCAGCAGCGGCGGGGTGAATCAGCCCCAGCATTTT.

This clonotype was picked up a small number of times. V is TRBV5-1 and J is TRBJ2-3, with TRBD1 identical over 10 bases. Trimming cost V 0 bases and J 7 bases; bases outside gene matches: 5. The CDR3 length is 15 residues. The germline V gene encodes CDR1 SGHRS and CDR2 YFSETQ. The CDR3 DNA is TGCGCCAGCAGCTTGGTGACAGGGGGCGAGTATACGCAGTATTTT. Encoded protein: CASSLVTGGEYTQYF.

This clonotype was observed many times. The chain joins TRBV4-3 to TRBJ2-5; D perhaps matches TRBD1 (5 bases). V was cut by 4 bases and J by 4 bases, with 19 bases left in between. The CDR3 loop spans 16 amino acids. Germline-derived CDR1 and CDR2 are LGHNA and YSLEER. For the CDR3, the DNA is TGCGCCAGCAGCCCCTACGACGCCTCAGGGTTAGAGACCCAGTACTTC. Translating gives CASSPYDASGLETQYF.

This clonotype was observed many times. V is TRBV20-1 and J is TRBJ2-7; D tentatively reads TRBD1 or TRBD2 (6 bases each). Germline V gene sequence: CDR1 DFQATT, CDR2 SNEGSKA (reference sequence). V lost 6 bases and J 5 bases, leaving 23 bases between the germline ends. CDR3 length equals 15 residues. Here the CDR3 reads CSAEGEDSRRDEQYF. CDR3 nucleotides: TGCAGTGCCGAGGGTGAGGACAGCCGGAGGGACGAGCAGTACTTC.

V and J are TRBV5-6 and TRBJ1-5; no clear D. Germline lookup yields CDR1 SGHDT and CDR2 YYEEEE. The CDR3 runs to 13 residues. Trimming took 0 bases from V and 14 from J, leaving 15 bases between them. CDR3 in DNA: TGTGCCAGCAGCTTGGATTCTGAGCGGCGAGAGCATTTT. This encodes CASSLDSERREHF.

The chain uses TRBV24-1 and TRBJ2-5; the D is unclear. The CDR3 runs to 15 residues. Trimming cost V 3 bases and J 1 base, with 11 bases left between them. Germline V lookup: CDR1 KGHDR, CDR2 SFDVKD. CDR3 DNA sequence: TGTGCCACCAGTGATCCCCGGCAGAGCCAAGAGACCCAGTACTTC. This encodes CATSDPRQSQETQYF.

CDR3 region: CAISSAGTNTGELFF. The CDR3 DNA follows: TGTGCCATCAGTTCGGCGGGGACTAACACCGGGGAGCTGTTTTTT. The V and J genes are TRBV10-3 and TRBJ2-2; D may be TRBD2 (6 bases). The V gene's germline CDR1 is ENHRY and CDR2 SYGVKD. Trimming took off 5 bases at V and 2 bases at J, with 12 bases between the two ends. The CDR3 totals 15 residues.

This clonotype was counted only a few times. V is TRBV25-1 and J is TRBJ2-2; either TRBD1 or TRBD2 may supply D (5 bases each). With 8 bases removed from V and 2 bases from J, the gap between germline ends came to 18 bases. The CDR3 totals 16 residues. CDR1 is MGHDK, CDR2 SYGVNS, per germline. The CDR3 bases are TGTGCCAGCGCCCATTTGAGTGGGGGAAACACCGGGGAGCTGTTTTTT. Amino acid sequence: CASAHLSGGNTGELFF.

This clonotype has only a few counts. The chain has TRBV20-1 and TRBJ2-1; the D gene is possibly TRBD2 (6 bases). There are 15 residues in the CDR3. Germline V lookup: CDR1 DFQATT, CDR2 SNEGSKA (reference sequence). V was pared by 6 bases and J by 5 bases, with 20 bases between. CDR3 coding DNA: TGCAGTGCCCTGGCAGGGTGGGGGGATAACAATGAGCAGTTCTTC. Protein product: CSALAGWGDNNEQFF.

The chain combines TRBV19 with TRBJ1-2; 11 bases fit TRBD1. The CDR3 is 18 amino acids. J was trimmed by 2 bases and V by 5 bases; bases with no gene match: 13. Germline V gene lookup returns CDR1 LNHDA and CDR2 SQIVND (reference sequence). CDR3 nucleotide sequence: TGTGCCAGTAGTCTAACGGGACAGGGGGGACTCACAAACTATGGCTACACCTTC. Encoded protein: CASSLTGQGGLTNYGYTF.

V and J are TRBV24-1 and TRBJ2-5; D possibly matches TRBD1 or TRBD2 (5 bases each). The CDR3 consists of 15 residues. Germline CDR1 is KGHDR and CDR2 is SFDVKD. V was cut by 2 bases and J by 3 bases, with 12 bases left in between. The CDR3 is CATSDWQGEKETQYF. In nucleotides, the CDR3 is TGTGCCACCAGTGATTGGCAGGGAGAAAAAGAGACCCAGTACTTC.

This chain uses TRBV7-8 with TRBJ2-5, with D possibly TRBD2 on 5 matching bases. The V end lost 2 bases, the J end lost 0 bases, and 13 bases lay between the germline ends. The CDR3 runs 16 residues. Germline V gives CDR1 SGHVS, CDR2 FQNEAQ. CDR3 in amino acids: CASSLPGLNYQETQYF. The CDR3 DNA reads TGTGCCAGCAGCTTACCAGGACTCAATTACCAAGAGACCCAGTACTTC.

The table lists this clonotype with a few counts. This rearrangement joins TRBV30 to TRBJ1-3; D is uncertain. This CDR3 region has 12 residues. The V gene's germline CDR1 is GTSNPN and CDR2 SVGIG (reference sequence). The germline V and J ends were trimmed by 3 bases and 0 bases, with 3 bases remaining between them. The CDR3 DNA reads TGTGCCTGGAGGAACTCTGGAAACACCATATATTTT. Residues: CAWRNSGNTIYF.

The chain uses TRBV7-9 and TRBJ2-1; D ambiguous. CDR3 length equals 14 residues. V was pared by 3 bases and J by 6 bases, with 12 bases between. Germline V gene lookup returns CDR1 SEHNR and CDR2 FQNEAQ (reference sequence). This CDR3 is CASSLQEWVNEQFF. The CDR3 DNA sequence: TGTGCCAGCAGCTTGCAGGAGTGGGTCAATGAGCAGTTCTTC.